Shown below are 31 T cell receptor beta chains from a single sample sequenced in a study of CD8 T cells in Susac syndrome. cDNA came from about 0.46 to 1 ug RNA primed by random hexamers. TCRdb analysed the immunoSEQ multiplex PCR reads with MiXCR anew, one entry per CDR3 protein. The sample lists fewer than 150,000 distinct CDR3 sequences, around 94% seen once, with 0.25% to 0.3% in the top ten. What was sequenced was CD8+ T cells from PBMCs. The source of these receptors is a human donor in good health.

V and J are TRBV15 and TRBJ2-7; D not resolved. The CDR3 length is 12 residues. Trimming shortened V by 1 base and J by 5 bases, and 6 bases separated the two germline ends. Germline loops: CDR1 LNHNV, CDR2 YYDKDF (reference sequence). In DNA form, the CDR3 reads TGTGCCACCAGCAGAGGATATGACGAGCAGTACTTC. Protein sequence: CATSRGYDEQYF.

The rearrangement uses TRBV5-1 and TRBJ1-1, with D possibly being TRBD1 (5 bases). This CDR3 is 13 amino acids long. CDR1 is SGHRS and CDR2 is YFSETQ in the germline V gene. The V end lost 0 bases, the J end lost 5 bases, and 8 bases lay between the germline ends. CDR3 nucleotide sequence: TGCGCCAGCAGCTTGGGGGGGAGTACTGAAGCTTTCTTT. Protein product: CASSLGGSTEAFF.

The chain has TRBV9 and TRBJ2-1; TRBD2 aligns across 7 bases. Unmatched junction bases numbered 7, after V lost 0 bases and J lost 7 bases. CDR1 and CDR2 from the germline V gene are SGDLS and YYNGEE. The CDR3 has 15 amino acids. CDR3 sequence: CASSVAGLVNNEQFF. The CDR3 nucleotides read TGTGCCAGCAGCGTAGCTGGACTAGTCAATAATGAGCAGTTCTTC.

V is TRBV29-1 and J is TRBJ2-5; 8 bases are shared with TRBD1. Germline lookup yields CDR1 SQVTM and CDR2 ANQGSEA. With V trimmed by 6 bases and J by 5 bases, 8 bases remained unmatched. The CDR3 contains 13 residues. The CDR3 nucleotides read TGCAGCGTAGACAGGGGCTTGGGGGAGACCCAGTACTTC. Its translation is CSVDRGLGETQYF.

The genes are TRBV2 and TRBJ2-3; no clear D gene. This CDR3 contains 14 residues. CDR1 SNHLY and CDR2 FYNNEI come from the germline V gene. Trimming took 6 bases from V and 3 from J, leaving 13 bases between them. The CDR3 is CASSEVPATDTQYF. The CDR3 DNA reads as TGTGCCAGCAGCGAGGTCCCAGCTACAGATACGCAGTATTTT.

This chain joins TRBV3-1 and TRBJ2-5, with D unresolved. V was shortened by 3 bases and J by 4 bases, with 6 bases between the two germline ends. The CDR3 has 12 amino acids. Germline V gene sequence: CDR1 LGHDT, CDR2 YNNKEL (reference sequence). CDR3 sequence: CASSHNLETQYF. DNA of the CDR3: TGTGCCAGCAGCCATAACTTAGAGACCCAGTACTTC.

This sequence joins TRBV13 and TRBJ2-1; 10 bases line up with TRBD2. The J segment lost 7 bases and the V segment lost 1 base, leaving 7 bases of the junction unmatched. The CDR3 is 16 amino acids. Germline CDR1 is PRHDT and CDR2 is FYEKMQ (reference sequence). CDR3 nucleotide sequence: TGTGCCAGCAGCTTAGTGTCTAGCGGGAGTGGGAATGAGCAGTTCTTC. It encodes CASSLVSSGSGNEQFF.

Only one count was recorded for this clonotype. The rearrangement links TRBV9 to TRBJ2-7; a weak D match, TRBD1 (6 bases). CDR3 length equals 13 residues. V lost 5 bases and J lost 2, with 11 bases in between. CDR1 and CDR2 from the germline V gene are SGDLS and YYNGEE. The CDR3 sequence is CASRDDRTYEQYF. The CDR3, as DNA: TGTGCCAGCAGAGATGACAGGACCTACGAGCAGTACTTC.

This chain joins TRBV4-3 and TRBJ2-5, with 8 bases identical to TRBD2. This CDR3 is 16 amino acids long. Germline V lookup: CDR1 LGHNA, CDR2 YSLEER. V lost 1 base to trimming and J lost 1 base; unmatched junction nucleotides: 5. The DNA for the CDR3 is TGCGCCAGCAGCCAAGCCTCAGCGGGAGTCCAAGAGACCCAGTACTTC. Its translation is CASSQASAGVQETQYF.

The gene calls are TRBV28 and TRBJ1-5; D unresolved. The CDR3 has 11 residues. CDR1 and CDR2 (germline): MDHEN, SYDVKM. V was clipped by 6 bases and J by 6 bases, with 6 bases between them. The CDR3 protein is CASRSGQPQHF. The CDR3 DNA is TGTGCCAGCAGATCGGGTCAGCCCCAGCATTTT.

The genes are TRBV9 and TRBJ2-1; D call uncertain. Germline CDR1 reads SGDLS; CDR2 reads YYNGEE. There are 16 residues in the CDR3. V lost 3 bases and J lost 2, with 15 bases in between. CDR3 DNA: TGTGCCAGCAGCGAAAGAGAAGCCATTCCCTACAATGAGCAGTTCTTC. It is translated as CASSEREAIPYNEQFF.

V gene TRBV27 combines with J gene TRBJ2-2; D is undetermined. The CDR3 consists of 13 residues. The germline V gene has CDR1 MNHEY and CDR2 SMNVEV (reference sequence). The ends were cut back, 3 bases at V and 4 bases at J, with 6 bases in the middle. In DNA, the CDR3 is TGTGCCAGCAGTTTGAGAGGCACCGGGGAGCTGTTTTTT. Translated: CASSLRGTGELFF.

The chain's CDR3 is CAWSVALSGRLAGELFF. CDR3 bases: TGTGCCTGGAGTGTGGCCTTAAGCGGGAGGTTGGCCGGGGAGCTGTTTTTT. V usage is TRBV30 and J usage is TRBJ2-2; 9 positions agree with TRBD2. CDR1 and CDR2 (germline): GTSNPN, SVGIG (reference sequence). The CDR3 totals 17 residues. V gave up 0 bases and J gave up 6 bases; unmatched junction bases: 11.

The V gene is TRBV18, the J gene TRBJ2-7; possibly TRBD1 for D (7 bases). The CDR3 spans 16 residues. Per the germline V gene, CDR1 is KGHSH and CDR2 is LQKENI. Between the trimmed V and J ends, which lost 3 bases and 1 base, there was a span of 16 bases. CDR3 nucleotides: TGTGCCAGCTCACCCCTCGGAGGGGGCCCTTCCTACGAGCAGTACTTC. It translates to CASSPLGGGPSYEQYF.

This chain links TRBV5-1 with TRBJ2-7; 7 nucleotides align to TRBD1. V shed 4 bases, J shed 7 bases, and the junction held 17 bases outside the gene matches. This CDR3 region has 16 residues. Germline CDR1 SGHRS, CDR2 YFSETQ. The chain's CDR3 is CASSLQWDRRNAEQYF. CDR3 coding DNA: TGCGCCAGCAGCCTTCAATGGGACAGAAGAAACGCGGAGCAGTACTTC.

The CDR3 region has the DNA TGTGCCAGCTCACCACCGCTCCGTACCGGGGAGCTGTTTTTT. The encoded protein is CASSPPLRTGELFF. The V and J genes are TRBV18 and TRBJ2-2; D is uncertain. Germline loops: CDR1 KGHSH, CDR2 LQKENI. The CDR3 runs to 14 residues. Deletions cut 0 bases from V and 5 bases from J, with 7 bases between.

The genes are TRBV7-3 and TRBJ2-1; weak D call: TRBD1 (5 bases). The CDR3 is made up of 13 amino acids. Trimming pared 1 base from V and 8 bases from J, leaving 9 bases between. Germline-derived CDR1 and CDR2 are SGHTA and FQGTGA. Here the CDR3 DNA reads TGTGCCAGCAGCTTAATTATCAGGGATGAGCAGTTCTTC. Protein: CASSLIIRDEQFF.

The chain uses TRBV20-1 and TRBJ2-1; possibly TRBD1 or TRBD2 for D (5 bases each). The V gene's germline CDR1 is DFQATT and CDR2 SNEGSKA (reference sequence). This CDR3 is built from 18 residues. The germline V and J ends were trimmed by 1 base and 3 bases, with 22 bases remaining between them. The CDR3 sequence is CSARAARVGATFYNEQFF. For the CDR3, the DNA is TGCAGTGCTAGAGCCGCGAGGGTAGGGGCAACGTTCTACAATGAGCAGTTCTTC.

V usage is TRBV27 and J usage is TRBJ2-7, with D perhaps TRBD2 (6 bases). Germline V gene data show CDR1 as MNHEY and CDR2 as SMNVEV (reference sequence). The CDR3 totals 14 residues. Trimming stripped 3 bases from V and 1 base from J, with 10 bases between. CDR3 residues: CASSFLGLSYEQYF. The DNA of the CDR3 is TGTGCCAGCAGTTTCCTGGGACTTTCCTACGAGCAGTACTTC.

This sequence joins TRBV28 and TRBJ2-3; D might be TRBD2 (6 bases). V was pared by 11 bases and J by 5 bases, with 11 bases between. The length of the CDR3 is 11 residues. Germline CDR1 reads MDHEN; CDR2 reads SYDVKM. CDR3 coding DNA: TGTGCCGTCCAGGGAGGAGATACGCAGTATTTT. Translation gives CAVQGGDTQYF.

This chain uses TRBV29-1 with TRBJ1-2, with 7 nucleotides matching TRBD1. The germline CDR1 and CDR2 sequences are SQVTM and ANQGSEA. The length of the CDR3 is 14 residues. The ends lost 1 base at V and 0 bases at J; junction bases unmatched: 2. CDR3 coding DNA: TGCAGCGTTGAAGGACAGGGCACTAACTATGGCTACACCTTC. Its protein product is CSVEGQGTNYGYTF.

Here the CDR3 DNA reads TGTGCCAGTAGTATCCAGGGGGGCACCTACAATGAGCAGTTCTTC. Residues: CASSIQGGTYNEQFF. The chain combines TRBV19 with TRBJ2-1, with a tentative D call TRBD1 (7 bases). CDR3 length: 15 residues. CDR1 is LNHDA and CDR2 is SQIVND in the germline V gene (reference sequence). Trimming pared 3 bases from V and 2 bases from J, leaving 11 bases between.

The chain carries TRBV12-3 or TRBV12-4 and TRBJ2-1; 9 bases match TRBD1. CDR3 length: 15 amino acids. The trim removed 6 bases at V and 4 bases at J, leaving 7 bases unmatched. This CDR3 is CASRAGTGRYNEQFF. CDR3 nucleotides: TGTGCCAGCAGAGCCGGGACAGGGCGATACAATGAGCAGTTCTTC.

This chain uses TRBV20-1 with TRBJ2-1; TRBD2 matches at 16 bases. The germline gives CDR1 DFQATT, CDR2 SNEGSKA (reference sequence). This CDR3 region has 17 residues. J gave up 3 bases and V 2 bases, and 4 bases lay outside the gene matches. For the CDR3, the DNA is TGCAGTGCTAGATTGGGACTAGCGGGAGGGCTCTACAATGAGCAGTTCTTC. This encodes CSARLGLAGGLYNEQFF.

On this clonotype: At one boundary the junction diverges from the germline segment, which might be a read error. The chain uses TRBV5-4 and TRBJ1-1, with D maybe TRBD1 (6 bases). Germline V gene sequence: CDR1 SGHNT, CDR2 YYREEE (reference sequence). CDR3 length: 13 residues. Written as DNA, the CDR3 is TGTGCCAGCAGCGACGACAGGAACCCTGAAGCTTTCTTT. This sequence encodes CASSDDRNPEAFF. The full variable domain, completed using reference TRBV5-4 and TRBJ1-1, is ETGVTQSPTHLIKTRGQQVTLRCSSQSGHNTVSWYQQALGQGPQFIFQYYREEENGRGNFPPRFSGLQFPNYSSELNVNALELDDSALYLCASSDDRNPEAFFGQGTRLTVV.

The genes are TRBV12-3 or TRBV12-4 and TRBJ2-7; 13 positions agree with TRBD2. Trimming cost V 5 bases and J 9 bases; bases outside gene matches: 10. This CDR3 comprises 15 residues. CDR3 coding DNA: TGTGCCAGCAGTACTCCGGGACTAGCGGGATTTATGCAGTACTTC. Residues: CASSTPGLAGFMQYF.

This clonotype appeared a single time. This chain links TRBV4-2 with TRBJ1-4; a possible D gene is TRBD1 (6 bases). V was clipped by 0 bases and J by 8 bases, with 16 bases between them. CDR1 and CDR2 from the germline V gene are LGHNA and YNFKEQ. CDR3 length equals 16 residues. CDR3 amino acids: CASSQDPGQLKEKLFF. The CDR3 DNA follows: TGTGCCAGCAGCCAAGATCCCGGACAGTTGAAAGAAAAACTGTTTTTT.

The chain has TRBV18 and TRBJ1-1; tentatively, D is TRBD1 (5 bases). Germline loops: CDR1 KGHSH, CDR2 LQKENI. Trimming removed 5 bases at V and 6 bases at J, with 13 bases between. The CDR3 consists of 13 residues. CDR3 nucleotides: TGTGCCAGCTCATGGGGACTTAACCCTGAAGCTTTCTTT. This translates into CASSWGLNPEAFF.

This chain joins TRBV27 and TRBJ2-7; 9 bases fit TRBD2. Germline V lookup: CDR1 MNHEY, CDR2 SMNVEV (reference sequence). The J segment lost 4 bases and the V segment lost 6 bases, leaving 7 bases of the junction unmatched. This CDR3 region has 14 residues. The CDR3 nucleotides read TGTGCCAGCAGAATAGCGGGAGCGGAGTACGAGCAGTACTTC. As protein: CASRIAGAEYEQYF.

The rearrangement links TRBV13 to TRBJ2-7; weak D call: TRBD1 (6 bases). The V gene lost 5 bases and the J gene lost 2 bases, with 13 bases spanning the gap. Germline-derived CDR1 and CDR2 are PRHDT and FYEKMQ (reference sequence). There are 14 residues in the CDR3. CDR3 in amino acids: CASSPMDSPYEQYF. The CDR3 DNA follows: TGTGCCAGCAGCCCAATGGACAGTCCCTACGAGCAGTACTTC.

This chain joins TRBV30 and TRBJ2-7; no clear D. The CDR3 spans 13 residues. Germline values: CDR1 GTSNPN, CDR2 SVGIG (reference sequence). The ends were cut back, 0 bases at V and 6 bases at J, with 12 bases in the middle. CDR3 DNA: TGTGCCTGGAGTGTGGGCCCCGGAGCCGAGCAGTACTTC. Protein product: CAWSVGPGAEQYF.